This T cell receptor (beta chain) is drawn from a study of shared clonotypes between healthy human individuals. Findings and caveats of the study: A handful of donors held approximately 4.5% of naive CD4 clonotypes in common.

The length of the CDR3 is 16 residues. CDR1 and CDR2 (germline): SGHAT, FQNNGV. Germline trimming cut 5 bases from V and 1 base from J; bases unmatched to any gene: 7. To note about this clone: Its specificity is unknown.

Here immunoSEQ multiplex PCR was the method, and the copy in TCRdb shows in-frame clones only, minus some. The profile covers under 1,100,000 clones, with roughly 80% appearing a single time and approximately 1.3% taken by the ten largest. The TCR originated in a man aged 18 to 29 in good health. The sequencing input was memory CD4+ T cells sorted from blood. Subset described: CD45RA-negative fraction. The chain combines TRBV11-2 with TRBJ1-4; the match to TRBD1 covers 7 bases. The CDR3 DNA reads as TGTGCCAGCAGCCTCGCCCGACAGGGAACTAATGAAAAACTGTTTTTT. This codes for CASSLARQGTNEKLFF.